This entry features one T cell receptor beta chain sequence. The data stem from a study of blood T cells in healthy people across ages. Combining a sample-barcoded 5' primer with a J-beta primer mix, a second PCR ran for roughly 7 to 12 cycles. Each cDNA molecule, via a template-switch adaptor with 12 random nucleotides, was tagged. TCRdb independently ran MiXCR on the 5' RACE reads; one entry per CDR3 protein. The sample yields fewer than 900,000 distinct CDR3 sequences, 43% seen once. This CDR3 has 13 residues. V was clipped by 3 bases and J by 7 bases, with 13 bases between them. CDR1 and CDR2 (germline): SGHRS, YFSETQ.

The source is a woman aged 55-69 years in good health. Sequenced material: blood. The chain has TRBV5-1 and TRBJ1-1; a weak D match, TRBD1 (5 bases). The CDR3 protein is CASSWGEEYEAFF. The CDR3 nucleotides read TGCGCCAGCAGCTGGGGGGAGGAGTATGAAGCTTTCTTT.